Each of the 32 T cell receptor beta chains below was sequenced from the same sample in a study of cytomegalovirus exposure and HLA in healthy donors. Produced via immunoSEQ multiplex PCR; TCRdb's table is partial and in-frame only. The sample consists of about 280,000 clones, approximately 83% of them appearing once. Source material: PBMCs. These receptors were taken from a woman younger than 35 in good health and CMV-seronegative.

The V call is TRBV2, the J call TRBJ1-4; D gene uncertain. The CDR3 has 14 amino acids. Germline V gene lookup returns CDR1 SNHLY and CDR2 FYNNEI. Trimming removed 6 bases at V and 0 bases at J, with 8 bases between. CDR3 sequence: CASRGTATNEKLFF. CDR3 nucleotide sequence: TGTGCCAGCAGGGGCACAGCAACTAATGAAAAACTGTTTTTT.

The rearrangement joins TRBV6-5 to TRBJ1-1, with 9 positions matching TRBD1. CDR3 length: 15 residues. Trimming cost V 5 bases and J 1 base; bases outside gene matches: 5. Per the germline V gene, CDR1 is MNHEY and CDR2 is SVGAGI. The CDR3 here is CASSRQGGRNTEAFF. The DNA for the CDR3 is TGTGCCAGCAGTCGACAGGGGGGGCGGAACACTGAAGCTTTCTTT.

The chain couples TRBV5-1 to TRBJ2-1, with D possibly matching TRBD2 (7 bases). Trimming pared 4 bases from V and 6 bases from J, leaving 20 bases between. Germline V CDR1 and CDR2: SGHRS, YFSETQ. The CDR3 consists of 16 residues. The CDR3 DNA reads as TGCGCCAGCAGCCCCGGTGGGGGGGCCGGACTCAATGAGCAGTTCTTC. Encoded protein: CASSPGGGAGLNEQFF.

The CDR3 loop reads CAWSPPGYPIYGYTF. CDR3 DNA sequence: TGTGCCTGGAGTCCCCCGGGATACCCAATCTATGGCTACACCTTC. The V and J genes are TRBV30 and TRBJ1-2; no clear D gene. CDR1 and CDR2 (germline): GTSNPN, SVGIG (reference sequence). V was clipped by 2 bases and J by 4 bases, with 17 bases between them. This CDR3 is built from 15 residues.

This clone was detected once. This chain connects TRBV28 to TRBJ1-5, with 7 bases aligning to TRBD1. The V and J ends lost 7 bases and 0 bases, in that order; junction bases with no gene match: 6. CDR1 is MDHEN, CDR2 SYDVKM, per germline. This CDR3 has 15 amino acids. The CDR3 region is CASIGTDNSNQPQHF. As DNA, the CDR3 is TGTGCCAGCATAGGGACAGATAATAGCAATCAGCCCCAGCATTTT.

This clone was picked up a small number of times. The chain has TRBV7-9 and TRBJ1-2; 9 bases are a match to TRBD1. V lost 5 bases, J lost 7 bases, and 11 bases stayed unmatched. The CDR3 has 15 amino acids. Looked up from germline, CDR1 is SEHNR and CDR2 is FQNEAQ (reference sequence). The CDR3 sequence: CASSPHPGQGGGYTF. In nucleotides, the CDR3 is TGTGCCAGCAGCCCCCACCCGGGACAGGGTGGTGGCTACACCTTC.

This chain joins TRBV5-4 and TRBJ1-1; no firm D call. V gave up 2 bases and J gave up 1 base, with 9 bases separating them. Germline V gives CDR1 SGHNT, CDR2 YYREEE (reference sequence). The CDR3 has 14 amino acids. The CDR3 reads CASSLEQENTEAFF. The CDR3 region has the DNA TGTGCCAGCAGCTTAGAACAAGAGAACACTGAAGCTTTCTTT.

This chain links TRBV30 with TRBJ1-5, with D perhaps matching TRBD1 (5 bases). Trimming shortened V by 0 bases and J by 1 base, and 10 bases separated the two germline ends. Germline V gives CDR1 GTSNPN, CDR2 SVGIG (reference sequence). The CDR3 spans 15 residues. The chain's CDR3 is CAWSVLSGSNQPQHF. The CDR3 region has the DNA TGTGCCTGGAGTGTATTGTCAGGGAGCAATCAGCCCCAGCATTTT.

This clone was recorded once. The chain joins TRBV5-8 to TRBJ2-1; D unclear. Germline V lookup: CDR1 SGHTS, CDR2 YDEGEE. Trimming shortened V by 4 bases and J by 0 bases, and 8 bases separated the two germline ends. The CDR3 has 14 amino acids. The CDR3 bases are TGTGCCAGCAGCCCTCGAGTCTCCTACAATGAGCAGTTCTTC. Amino acid sequence: CASSPRVSYNEQFF.

V usage is TRBV9 and J usage is TRBJ2-1, with 10 bases matching TRBD1. J lost 1 base, V lost 1 base, and 5 bases had no gene match. Germline CDR1 is SGDLS and CDR2 is YYNGEE. The CDR3 loop spans 17 amino acids. CDR3 sequence reads: CASSVLGDRGSYNEQFF. DNA for the CDR3: TGTGCCAGCAGCGTATTAGGGGACAGGGGATCCTACAATGAGCAGTTCTTC.

This chain links TRBV5-1 with TRBJ2-7; D might be TRBD1 (5 bases). Germline V lookup: CDR1 SGHRS, CDR2 YFSETQ. Trimming removed 1 base from V and 1 base from J, with 12 bases in between. The length of the CDR3 is 15 residues. The CDR3 DNA reads TGCGCCAGCAGCTTGTTGCAGGGCATTTCCTACGAGCAGTACTTC. Translated, it gives CASSLLQGISYEQYF.

The gene calls are TRBV7-2 and TRBJ1-4; 10 nucleotides align to TRBD1. The CDR3 runs 17 residues. Germline V gives CDR1 SGHTA, CDR2 FQGNSA. Losses at the gene ends were 4 bases for V and 8 bases for J; bases not matched to a gene: 13. The CDR3 reads CASSSRQGAQGGEKLFF. CDR3 nucleotides: TGTGCCAGCAGCTCCCGACAGGGGGCGCAGGGTGGCGAAAAACTGTTTTTT.

The chain links TRBV6-5 to TRBJ2-1, with TRBD2 matching 7 bases. V dropped 4 bases and J dropped 0; count of bases not matched to a gene: 6. Germline lookup yields CDR1 MNHEY and CDR2 SVGAGI. This CDR3 is 16 amino acids long. CDR3 sequence: CASSSSGAYSYNEQFF. The CDR3 nucleotides read TGTGCCAGCAGTTCTAGCGGAGCGTACTCCTACAATGAGCAGTTCTTC.

The chain has TRBV5-1 and TRBJ2-3, with 12 bases aligning to TRBD2. V trimming: 4 bases; J trimming: 2 bases; junction bases outside the gene matches: 8. CDR1 is SGHRS, CDR2 YFSETQ, per germline. The CDR3 contains 17 residues. This chain's CDR3 is CASSPRTSGVVTDTQYF. The DNA of the CDR3 is TGCGCCAGCAGCCCTCGGACTAGCGGGGTAGTCACAGATACGCAGTATTTT.

The gene calls are TRBV13 and TRBJ2-2, with 8 positions matching TRBD2. Per the germline V gene, CDR1 is PRHDT and CDR2 is FYEKMQ (reference sequence). The CDR3 is 17 residues long. The V gene end was trimmed by 4 bases and the J gene end by 1 base; junction bases not matched to a gene: 8. The CDR3 nucleotides are TGTGCCAGCAGCTCGGGGGGCACTAGCGGGAACACCGGGGAGCTGTTTTTT. The encoded protein is CASSSGGTSGNTGELFF.

The V gene is TRBV6-5, the J gene TRBJ1-5; a weak D match, TRBD1 (5 bases). Germline values: CDR1 MNHEY, CDR2 SVGAGI. V lost 7 bases and J lost 2, with 12 bases in between. The CDR3 is 14 amino acids. The CDR3 DNA follows: TGTGCCAGCACCCGGGGGGATGGCAATCAGCCCCAGCATTTT. It yields the protein CASTRGDGNQPQHF.

This clone was found a few times. The J gene is TRBJ1-5, the V gene TRBV29-1, with TRBD1 matching over 10 bases. V lost 6 bases and J lost 1; bases outside the gene matches: 9. This CDR3 comprises 16 residues. CDR1 SQVTM and CDR2 ANQGSEA come from the germline V gene. CDR3 in amino acids: CSVTTGTGDSNQPQHF. The DNA for the CDR3 is TGCAGCGTAACCACCGGGACAGGGGACAGCAATCAGCCCCAGCATTTT.

The V gene is TRBV5-1, the J gene TRBJ1-5; D uncertain. This CDR3 region has 15 residues. Trimming stripped 0 bases from V and 0 bases from J, with 7 bases between. Germline CDR1 SGHRS, CDR2 YFSETQ. The CDR3, as DNA: TGCGCCAGCAGCTTGGGATACAATAGCAATCAGCCCCAGCATTTT. It specifies CASSLGYNSNQPQHF.

The chain combines TRBV30 with TRBJ1-5; D unclear. This CDR3 spans 12 amino acids. V lost 1 base to trimming and J lost 5 bases, with 6 bases between them. Germline CDR1 is GTSNPN and CDR2 is SVGIG (reference sequence). The DNA of the CDR3 is TGTGCCTGGAGTGGCGGCTATCAGCCCCAGCATTTT. Its translation is CAWSGGYQPQHF.

This rearrangement joins TRBV13 to TRBJ1-1; 7 bases are a match to TRBD1. Germline trimming cut 5 bases from V and 11 bases from J; bases unmatched to any gene: 14. This CDR3 is built from 14 residues. CDR1 and CDR2 (germline): PRHDT, FYEKMQ (reference sequence). DNA for the CDR3: TGTGCCAGCAGCCCCCCCCAACAGGGGACATTGGCTTTCTTT. Its protein is CASSPPQQGTLAFF.

V usage is TRBV13 and J usage is TRBJ2-7, with 9 bases matching TRBD2. Germline assignment: CDR1 PRHDT and CDR2 FYEKMQ (reference sequence). V shed 6 bases, J shed 5 bases, and the junction held 14 bases outside the gene matches. This CDR3 is built from 16 residues. Here the CDR3 DNA reads TGTGCCAGCAGTATGGGGTGGGCTAGCGGGACCCACGAGCAGTACTTC. This codes for CASSMGWASGTHEQYF. Using reference TRBV13 and TRBJ2-7 for the parts outside the CDR3, the full variable domain is AAGVIQSPRHLIKEKRETATLKCYPIPRHDTVYWYQQGPGQDPQFLISFYEKMQSDKGSIPDRFSAQQFSDYHSELNMSSLELGDSALYFCASSMGWASGTHEQYFGPGTRLTVT.

The V call is TRBV15, the J call TRBJ2-7; D remains ambiguous. Germline CDR1 LNHNV, CDR2 YYDKDF (reference sequence). Deletions cut 5 bases from V and 4 bases from J, with 15 bases between. This CDR3 contains 14 residues. CDR3 region: CATSHRVGLYEQYF. The CDR3 nucleotides are TGTGCCACCAGCCACCGGGTCGGCCTATACGAGCAGTACTTC.

This chain links TRBV2 with TRBJ2-2, with TRBD1 identical over 7 bases. The germline gives CDR1 SNHLY, CDR2 FYNNEI. There are 13 residues in the CDR3. The J segment lost 5 bases and the V segment lost 8 bases, leaving 5 bases of the junction unmatched. The DNA of the CDR3 is TGTGCCAGCCGACAGGGAGAAACCGGGGAGCTGTTTTTT. The encoded protein is CASRQGETGELFF.

J is TRBJ2-7 and V is TRBV6-1, with no clear D. V was clipped by 5 bases and J by 6 bases, with 8 bases between them. CDR1 is MNHNS and CDR2 is SASEGT in the germline V gene. The CDR3 spans 11 residues. The CDR3, as DNA: TGTGCCAGCAGTTCCCCTCGCGAGCAGTACTTC. Protein sequence: CASSSPREQYF.

The V call is TRBV29-1, the J call TRBJ1-1, with 7 bases aligning to TRBD1. Germline CDR1 reads SQVTM; CDR2 reads ANQGSEA. The CDR3 runs to 13 residues. The junction had 12 bases not matched to a gene; V was cut back by 4 bases and J by 10 bases. The CDR3 region is CSVVPGTPGGAFF. The CDR3 DNA reads TGCAGCGTTGTTCCAGGGACACCAGGGGGAGCTTTCTTT.

This clone was counted a few times. V is TRBV5-8 and J is TRBJ2-2; weak D call: TRBD1 (6 bases). V gave up 2 bases and J gave up 0 bases, with 8 bases separating them. The CDR3 spans 15 residues. Germline lookup yields CDR1 SGHTS and CDR2 YDEGEE. The CDR3 spells CASSLGTTNTGELFF. CDR3 DNA sequence: TGTGCCAGCAGCTTAGGGACAACGAACACCGGGGAGCTGTTTTTT.

This chain connects TRBV21-1 to TRBJ2-4; the table's D call, TRBD2, has no DNA check behind it. TRBV21-1 is a documented pseudogene. The CDR3 is 16 amino acids. The CDR3 sequence: CASSPWRGPGSNIQYF. As DNA, the CDR3 is TGTGCCAGCAGCCCTTGGCGGGGGCCCGGTTCGAACATTCAGTACTTC.

The chain carries TRBV28 and TRBJ2-7, with D perhaps matching TRBD1 (6 bases). V was clipped by 3 bases and J by 7 bases, with 16 bases between them. Germline V gene data show CDR1 as MDHEN and CDR2 as SYDVKM. The CDR3 is made up of 14 amino acids. The DNA of the CDR3 is TGTGCCAGCAGTTTGGGTCAGGGGCCTTGGGAGCAGTACTTC. It yields the protein CASSLGQGPWEQYF.

The chain recombines TRBV7-6 with TRBJ2-7; tentative D call: TRBD2 (7 bases). The germline gives CDR1 SGHVS, CDR2 FNYEAQ. V lost 0 bases and J 3 bases, leaving 15 bases between the germline ends. This CDR3 has 16 residues. CDR3 amino acids: CASSLALGGGGYEQYF. Written as DNA, the CDR3 is TGTGCCAGCAGCTTAGCGCTGGGGGGGGGCGGCTACGAGCAGTACTTC.

V gene TRBV5-1 combines with J gene TRBJ2-3, with 12 bases aligning to TRBD2. CDR1 SGHRS and CDR2 YFSETQ come from the germline V gene. The CDR3 extends over 18 amino acids. V was pared by 1 base and J by 3 bases, with 9 bases of the junction left unmatched. CDR3 nucleotides: TGCGCCAGCAGCTTGCCTAGCGGGGGGGCCTATGGGACAGATACGCAGTATTTT. Its protein product is CASSLPSGGAYGTDTQYF.

This clone was picked up many times. V usage is TRBV2 and J usage is TRBJ2-7; D gene ambiguous. Germline V lookup: CDR1 SNHLY, CDR2 FYNNEI. The CDR3 runs 12 residues. The V and J ends lost 7 bases and 6 bases respectively, with 13 bases between them. The CDR3 sequence: CASNLQAREQYF. CDR3 DNA sequence: TGTGCCAGCAACCTTCAAGCTCGCGAGCAGTACTTC.

The genes are TRBV28 and TRBJ1-1, with D maybe TRBD1 (5 bases). The CDR3 totals 12 residues. Deletions cut 3 bases from V and 7 bases from J, with 9 bases between. Germline values: CDR1 MDHEN, CDR2 SYDVKM. The DNA for the CDR3 is TGTGCCAGCAGTTTCCTCGGGGGTGAAGCTTTCTTT. It specifies CASSFLGGEAFF.